Only a few counts were recorded for the clone carrying this T cell receptor (beta chain). The target antigen is unknown. These data are taken from a study of PD-1 blockade in mismatch repair-deficient tumors. Whole-study context: All were previously treated, progressing patients with around 12 mismatch repair-deficient cancer types. Study-wide points: Tumor-resident clones, often absent from pretreatment blood, expanded after pembrolizumab and then contracted.

V trimming: 6 bases; J trimming: 3 bases; junction bases outside the gene matches: 7. The CDR3 is made up of 14 amino acids. Germline values: CDR1 ENHRY, CDR2 SYGVKD. Three pembrolizumab responders had their TCRs sequenced. Clones were read by immunoSEQ multiplex PCR, and TCRdb kept only the in-frame ones, dropping some. In the table there are just under 80,000 clones, 65% to 85% of which are singletons. This clonotype was sampled from an adult with mismatch repair-deficient cancer. Sequencing used peripheral blood, obtained 44 weeks after starting pembrolizumab. This chain joins TRBV10-3 and TRBJ1-1; 7 bases map to TRBD1. CDR3 nucleotide sequence: TGTGCCATCAGCACGACAGGGAGTGACACTGAAGCTTTCTTT. Residues: CAISTTGSDTEAFF.